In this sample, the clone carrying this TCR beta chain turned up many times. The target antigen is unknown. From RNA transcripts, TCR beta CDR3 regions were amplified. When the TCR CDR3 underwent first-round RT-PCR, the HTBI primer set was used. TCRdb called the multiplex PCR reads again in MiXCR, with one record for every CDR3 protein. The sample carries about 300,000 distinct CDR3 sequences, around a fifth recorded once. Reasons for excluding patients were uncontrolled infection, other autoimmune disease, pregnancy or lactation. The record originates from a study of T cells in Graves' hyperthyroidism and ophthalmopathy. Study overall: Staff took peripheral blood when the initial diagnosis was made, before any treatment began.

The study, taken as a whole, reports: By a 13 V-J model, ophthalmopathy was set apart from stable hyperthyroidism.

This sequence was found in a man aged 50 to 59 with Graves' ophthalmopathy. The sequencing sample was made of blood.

This CDR3 is CSAPRTETQYF. The CDR3 DNA follows: TGCAGTGCCCCCCGCACAGAGACCCAGTACTTC. The rearrangement joins TRBV20-1 to TRBJ2-5; D call uncertain. This CDR3 is 11 amino acids long. Per the germline V gene, CDR1 is DFQATT and CDR2 is SNEGSKA (reference sequence). The ends were cut back, 6 bases at V and 4 bases at J, with 9 bases in the middle.